This T cell receptor beta chain derives from a study of blood T cell repertoires in COVID-19. Background on the study: The United States, Italy and Spain supplied acute and convalescent COVID-19 samples. T cells, B-cell-depleted T cells, or PBMCs provided the cDNA or gDNA that served as material.

In the authors' workflow: Amplified reference gene primers provided the basis for estimating nucleated cell counts. Clones were read by immunoSEQ multiplex PCR, and TCRdb kept only the in-frame ones, dropping some. From that table come the V and J calls and clone size; the DNA was used to work out D and trimming. The sample holds about 360,000 clones, approximately 86% seen once. The sample was peripheral blood. The TCR originated in a human donor in a cohort sampled during active COVID-19.

CDR3: CASSTTQGAGYGYTF. Here the CDR3 DNA reads TGTGCCAGCAGCACTACTCAGGGGGCCGGCTATGGCTACACCTTC. The chain recombines TRBV3-1 (or the pseudogene TRBV3-2) with TRBJ1-2, with 8 bases identical to TRBD1. The CDR3 spans 15 residues. Trimming cost V 5 bases and J 4 bases; bases outside gene matches: 9. Germline values: CDR1 LGHDT, CDR2 YNNKEL (reference sequence).